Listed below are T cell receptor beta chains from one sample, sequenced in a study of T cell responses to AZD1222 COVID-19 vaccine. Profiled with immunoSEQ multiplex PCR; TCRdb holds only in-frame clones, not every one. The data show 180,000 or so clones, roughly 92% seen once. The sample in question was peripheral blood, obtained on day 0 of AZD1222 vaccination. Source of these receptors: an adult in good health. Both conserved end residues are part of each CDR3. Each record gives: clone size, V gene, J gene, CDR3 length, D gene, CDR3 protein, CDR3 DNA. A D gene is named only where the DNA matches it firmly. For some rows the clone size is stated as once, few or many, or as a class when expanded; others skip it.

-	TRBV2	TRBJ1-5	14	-	CASRDRGLNQPQHF	TGTGCCAGCAGGGACCGGGGCCTCAATCAGCCCCAGCATTTT
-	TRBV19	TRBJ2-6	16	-	CASSIGVGSGANVLTF	TGTGCCAGTAGTATAGGGGTAGGGTCCGGGGCCAACGTCCTGACTTTC
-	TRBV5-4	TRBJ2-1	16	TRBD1	CASSWGTGSSYNEQFF	TGTGCCAGCAGCTGGGGGACAGGGAGCTCCTACAATGAGCAGTTCTTC
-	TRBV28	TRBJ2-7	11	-	CASGSQRVQYF	TGTGCCAGCGGATCCCAGCGGGTGCAGTACTTC
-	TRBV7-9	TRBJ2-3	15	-	CASSFRVGPTDTQYF	TGTGCCAGCAGCTTTCGAGTGGGGCCTACAGATACGCAGTATTTT
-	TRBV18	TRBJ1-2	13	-	CASSPDTNYGYTF	TGTGCCAGCTCACCGGACACAAACTATGGCTACACCTTC
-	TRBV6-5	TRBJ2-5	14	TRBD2	CASRSGGEIGTQYF	TGTGCCAGCCGCTCCGGGGGGGAGATTGGGACCCAGTACTTC
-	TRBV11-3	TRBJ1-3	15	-	CASSLDGVKGNTIYF	TGTGCCAGCAGCTTAGACGGGGTGAAGGGAAACACCATATATTTT
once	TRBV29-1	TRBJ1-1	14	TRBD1	CSVGLTGREAEAFF	TGCAGCGTCGGACTGACAGGGCGGGAGGCTGAAGCTTTCTTT
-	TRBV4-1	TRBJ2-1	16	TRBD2	CASSLGLAGLYNEQFF	TGCGCCAGCAGCCTTGGATTAGCGGGGTTATACAATGAGCAGTTCTTC
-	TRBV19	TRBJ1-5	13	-	CASSISTVEVQHF	TGTGCCAGTAGTATTTCAACGGTAGAGGTCCAGCATTTT
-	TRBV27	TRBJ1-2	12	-	CASRRANYGYTF	TGTGCCAGCAGGCGAGCTAACTATGGCTACACCTTC
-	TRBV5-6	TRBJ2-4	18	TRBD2	CASSLGGLAGGLENIQYF	TGTGCCAGCAGCTTGGGGGGACTAGCGGGAGGTCTCGAAAACATTCAGTACTTC
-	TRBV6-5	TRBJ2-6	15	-	CATRLGFSGANVLTF	TGTGCCACTCGGTTGGGTTTCTCTGGGGCCAACGTCCTGACTTTC
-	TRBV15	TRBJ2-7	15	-	CATSRDPRGTYEQYF	TGTGCCACCAGCAGAGACCCGAGGGGCACCTACGAGCAGTACTTC
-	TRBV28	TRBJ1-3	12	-	CASGLWGNTIYF	TGTGCCAGCGGCCTATGGGGAAACACCATATATTTT